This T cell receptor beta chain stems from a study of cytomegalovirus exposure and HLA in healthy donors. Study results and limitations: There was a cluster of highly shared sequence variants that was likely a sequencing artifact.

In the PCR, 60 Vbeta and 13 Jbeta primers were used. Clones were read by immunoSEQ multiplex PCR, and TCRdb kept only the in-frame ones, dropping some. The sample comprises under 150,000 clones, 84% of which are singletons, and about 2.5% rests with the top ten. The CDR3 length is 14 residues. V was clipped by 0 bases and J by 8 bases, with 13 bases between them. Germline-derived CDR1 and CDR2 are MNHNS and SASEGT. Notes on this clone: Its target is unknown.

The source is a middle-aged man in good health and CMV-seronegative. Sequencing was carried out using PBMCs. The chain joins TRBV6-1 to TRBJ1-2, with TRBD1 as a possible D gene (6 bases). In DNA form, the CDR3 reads TGTGCCAGCAGTGAAGCAGCCCACAGGGCGGGCTACACCTTC. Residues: CASSEAAHRAGYTF.